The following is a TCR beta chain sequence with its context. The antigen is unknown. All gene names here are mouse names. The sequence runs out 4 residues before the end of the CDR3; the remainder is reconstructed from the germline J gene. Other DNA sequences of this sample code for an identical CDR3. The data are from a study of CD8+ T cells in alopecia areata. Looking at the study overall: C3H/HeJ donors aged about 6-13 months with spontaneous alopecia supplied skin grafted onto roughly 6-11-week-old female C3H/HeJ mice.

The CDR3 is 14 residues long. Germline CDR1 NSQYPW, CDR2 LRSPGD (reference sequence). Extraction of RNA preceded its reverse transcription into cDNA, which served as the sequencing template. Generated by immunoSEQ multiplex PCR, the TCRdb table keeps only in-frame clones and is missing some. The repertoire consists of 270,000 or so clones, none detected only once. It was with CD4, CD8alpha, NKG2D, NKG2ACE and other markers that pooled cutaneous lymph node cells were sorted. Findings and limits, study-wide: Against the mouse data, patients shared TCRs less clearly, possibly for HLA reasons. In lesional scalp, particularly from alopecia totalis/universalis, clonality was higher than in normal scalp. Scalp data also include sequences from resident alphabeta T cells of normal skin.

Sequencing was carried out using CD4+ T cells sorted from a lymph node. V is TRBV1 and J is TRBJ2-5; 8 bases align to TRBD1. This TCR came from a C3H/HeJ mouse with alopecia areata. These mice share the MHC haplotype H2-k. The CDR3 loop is CTCSAGTGRDTQYF. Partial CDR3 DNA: TGCACCTGCAGTGCAGGGACAGGGAGGGAC.